This is a list of T cell receptor beta chains from one sample in a study of cytomegalovirus exposure and HLA in healthy donors. Sequencing was performed with immunoSEQ multiplex PCR; in TCRdb, only in-frame clones are kept and a portion is missing. The repertoire holds about 70,000 clones, with 74% as singletons. The source material was PBMCs. The receptors come from an older woman in good health and CMV-seropositive. Both conserved end residues are part of each CDR3. Fields, in order: D gene, V gene, CDR3 protein. A D gene is named only where the DNA matches it firmly.

d_call: -
v_call: TRBV30
cdr3_aa: CAWRFLGANTEAFF

d_call: -
v_call: TRBV19
cdr3_aa: CASSMARRNGYTF

d_call: TRBD2
v_call: TRBV7-9
cdr3_aa: CASSLRLAGGPYNEQFF

d_call: -
v_call: TRBV6-5
cdr3_aa: CASSYSASTDTQYF

d_call: TRBD2
v_call: TRBV15
cdr3_aa: CATSGLTSEAKNIQYF

d_call: TRBD1
v_call: TRBV6-5
cdr3_aa: CASSYSWTGLDEKLFF

d_call: TRBD1
v_call: TRBV29-1
cdr3_aa: CSVGQGNTEAFF

d_call: -
v_call: TRBV7-3
cdr3_aa: CASSSTGRNTEAFF

d_call: TRBD1
v_call: TRBV2
cdr3_aa: CASSRQGPNQPQHF

d_call: -
v_call: TRBV6-6
cdr3_aa: CASSYREAFF

d_call: TRBD1
v_call: TRBV6-5
cdr3_aa: CASSYPMGQSNEQFF

d_call: -
v_call: TRBV7-9
cdr3_aa: CASSHREVSEKLFF

d_call: -
v_call: TRBV5-4
cdr3_aa: CASRSGTSYYEQYF

d_call: -
v_call: TRBV6-6
cdr3_aa: CASSPPQAWNTEAFF

d_call: -
v_call: TRBV10-3
cdr3_aa: CAISELQGDTEAFF

d_call: TRBD1
v_call: TRBV29-1
cdr3_aa: CSFWGQGSSYEQYF

d_call: -
v_call: TRBV5-8
cdr3_aa: CASSFYTVSTDTQYF

d_call: -
v_call: TRBV6-6
cdr3_aa: CASSYSTRKLYGYTF

d_call: -
v_call: TRBV30
cdr3_aa: CAWSVLATDTQYF

d_call: TRBD1
v_call: TRBV19
cdr3_aa: CASTGQGPGTEAFF

d_call: -
v_call: TRBV19
cdr3_aa: CASSYSPNQPQHF

d_call: -
v_call: TRBV11-1
cdr3_aa: CASKRDTEAFF

d_call: TRBD1
v_call: TRBV4-1
cdr3_aa: CASSQEPGQASSGANVLTF

d_call: -
v_call: TRBV2
cdr3_aa: CASRAGARAFF

d_call: -
v_call: TRBV5-4
cdr3_aa: CASSTPGLSNKDTQYF

d_call: -
v_call: TRBV6-5
cdr3_aa: CASRADRNQPQHF

d_call: TRBD1
v_call: TRBV4-1
cdr3_aa: CASSPRGRDGYLYEQYF

d_call: TRBD2
v_call: TRBV6-6
cdr3_aa: CASSQRGLAGSGEQFF

d_call: -
v_call: TRBV5-6
cdr3_aa: CASSLLIATPTYEQYF

d_call: TRBD2
v_call: TRBV2
cdr3_aa: CASSRTSGGAGSIQYF

d_call: TRBD1
v_call: TRBV5-1
cdr3_aa: CASSLGQTGHNSPLHF

d_call: TRBD2
v_call: TRBV7-8
cdr3_aa: CASSHVRGGATGELFF

d_call: -
v_call: TRBV19
cdr3_aa: CASSIGDSGNTEAFF

d_call: TRBD2
v_call: TRBV5-1
cdr3_aa: CASSNYGAGGREQYF

d_call: TRBD1
v_call: TRBV10-3
cdr3_aa: CAISGQGFDGYTF

d_call: -
v_call: TRBV5-1
cdr3_aa: CASSLAGQRETQYF

d_call: TRBD2
v_call: TRBV7-6
cdr3_aa: CASSGAGGPNEQFF

d_call: TRBD1
v_call: TRBV11-2
cdr3_aa: CASSSDRHNEQFF

d_call: TRBD2
v_call: TRBV9
cdr3_aa: CASSGGLAFYNEQFF

d_call: -
v_call: TRBV6-1
cdr3_aa: CASSENSSGNTIYF

d_call: TRBD1
v_call: TRBV29-1
cdr3_aa: CSVGGQGSYEQYF

d_call: TRBD1
v_call: TRBV29-1
cdr3_aa: CSVVPLQGARTGELFF

d_call: TRBD2
v_call: TRBV2
cdr3_aa: CASSEASGSGYEQFF

d_call: TRBD1
v_call: TRBV6-4
cdr3_aa: CASSPGTGSNSPLHF

d_call: TRBD2
v_call: TRBV7-3
cdr3_aa: CASSFERGGWNEQFF

d_call: TRBD2
v_call: TRBV5-1
cdr3_aa: CASSPSGGAYNEQFF

d_call: -
v_call: TRBV6-5
cdr3_aa: CASSFGQNTEAFF

d_call: -
v_call: TRBV19
cdr3_aa: CASSIAQGGSQPQHF

d_call: -
v_call: TRBV28
cdr3_aa: CASRSGGAVNTEAFF

d_call: TRBD2
v_call: TRBV5-1
cdr3_aa: CASSPLPGLAATSSYEQYF

d_call: TRBD2
v_call: TRBV5-1
cdr3_aa: CASSLASGGVADTQYF

d_call: -
v_call: TRBV7-2
cdr3_aa: CASSLPRPGHNEQFF

d_call: -
v_call: TRBV29-1
cdr3_aa: CSGQLRTEAFF